The rows below give T cell receptor beta chains drawn from one sample of a study of Graves' ophthalmopathy and Graves' hyperthyroidism. TCRdb passed the multiplex PCR reads through MiXCR, listing each CDR3 protein once. The table includes a few hundred thousand distinct CDR3 sequences, under 25% detected once. Source material: peripheral blood. The receptor set was obtained from a woman in her 50s with Graves' ophthalmopathy. Each CDR3 is given with its conserved first and last residue. A D gene is named only where the DNA matches it firmly. Clone size, where shown, is once, few, many, or a class for clones that have expanded.

DNA: TGTGCCAGCAGCTTAGACAGCCCCCCGACTGAAGCTTTCTTT
CDR3: CASSLDSPPTEAFF
J: TRBJ1-1
size: many
D: NA
V: TRBV11-2
length: 14

DNA: TGTGCCAGCAGCAGAACAGGAAACACCATATATTTT
CDR3: CASSRTGNTIYF
J: TRBJ1-3
size: many
D: NA
V: TRBV12-3/TRBV12-4
length: 12

DNA: TGTGCCAGCAGCGGACAGACCGGCTACGAGCAGTACTTC
CDR3: CASSGQTGYEQYF
J: TRBJ2-7
size: NA
D: NA
V: TRBV28
length: 13

DNA: TGTGCCAGCAGTTCGGCAGGAGCGAACACTGAAGCTTTCTTT
CDR3: CASSSAGANTEAFF
J: TRBJ1-1
size: many
D: NA
V: TRBV7-3
length: 14

DNA: TGTGCCAGCAGCTTATACGCAGGGTCGGATAGAGAGACCCAGTACTTC
CDR3: CASSLYAGSDRETQYF
J: TRBJ2-5
size: many
D: NA
V: TRBV7-9
length: 16

DNA: TGTGCCAGCAGTTTATACCCTAGCGGGAGGGCCGTGGAGACCCAGTACTTC
CDR3: CASSLYPSGRAVETQYF
J: TRBJ2-5
size: once
D: TRBD2
V: TRBV27
length: 17

DNA: TGTGCCACCAGTGGCTCCCTGGCGGGAGCGAGGGAGCTGTTTTTT
CDR3: CATSGSLAGARELFF
J: TRBJ2-2
size: many
D: TRBD2
V: TRBV24-1
length: 15

DNA: TGTGCCAGCAGCCAGAATCCCAGCGGGAAAGAGACCCAGTACTTC
CDR3: CASSQNPSGKETQYF
J: TRBJ2-5
size: NA
D: TRBD2
V: TRBV3-1
length: 15

DNA: TGTGCCAGCATTCCACCCGGGACAGGGGGCTGGGAGCAGTACTTC
CDR3: CASIPPGTGGWEQYF
J: TRBJ2-7
size: many
D: TRBD1
V: TRBV6-5
length: 15

DNA: TGTGCCAGCGTCCGCGGGTTAGACTATGGCTACACCTTC
CDR3: CASVRGLDYGYTF
J: TRBJ1-2
size: many
D: NA
V: TRBV2
length: 13

DNA: TGCGCCAGCAGCTTGGCATACCGGGACTACGAGCAGTACTTC
CDR3: CASSLAYRDYEQYF
J: TRBJ2-7
size: many
D: NA
V: TRBV5-1
length: 14

DNA: TGTGCCAGCAGCAATCAGCGGACTAGCCCCTACCTGCAAGAGACCCAGTACTTC
CDR3: CASSNQRTSPYLQETQYF
J: TRBJ2-5
size: NA
D: TRBD2
V: TRBV27
length: 18

DNA: TGTGCCAGCAGCGTAACGGACAGGGGTGGTGTCGAGCAGTACTTC
CDR3: CASSVTDRGGVEQYF
J: TRBJ2-7
size: NA
D: TRBD1
V: TRBV9
length: 15

DNA: TGTGCCAGCAGTTGGCCAACCCGGCGTCTGTCCTACGAGCAGTACTTC
CDR3: CASSWPTRRLSYEQYF
J: TRBJ2-7
size: many
D: NA
V: TRBV6-2/TRBV6-3
length: 16

DNA: TGTGCCAGCGGAGGGGCGGGAGGGGGACGCACAGATACGCAGTATTTT
CDR3: CASGGAGGGRTDTQYF
J: TRBJ2-3
size: NA
D: TRBD2
V: TRBV6-2/TRBV6-3
length: 16

DNA: TGTGCCACCAGCAGTGGACAGGCCATGCCCTACGAGCAGTACTTC
CDR3: CATSSGQAMPYEQYF
J: TRBJ2-7
size: many
D: TRBD1
V: TRBV15
length: 15

DNA: TGTGCCAGCAGATTTACTTCGAACACTGAAGCTTTCTTT
CDR3: CASRFTSNTEAFF
J: TRBJ1-1
size: few
D: NA
V: TRBV6-5
length: 13

DNA: TGTGCCAGCAGTACACACCCTTGGGGCGGAGAGACCCAGTACTTC
CDR3: CASSTHPWGGETQYF
J: TRBJ2-5
size: NA
D: NA
V: TRBV6-1
length: 15

DNA: TGTGCCAGCAGCTCGGGACTAGCCAAAAACATTCAGTACTTC
CDR3: CASSSGLAKNIQYF
J: TRBJ2-4
size: many
D: NA
V: TRBV7-2
length: 14

DNA: TGTGCCAGCAGCTCCCCGACAGGGATGAAAAACATTCAGTACTTC
CDR3: CASSSPTGMKNIQYF
J: TRBJ2-4
size: many
D: TRBD1
V: TRBV7-8
length: 15

DNA: TGTGCCAGCAGTTTCGGGACTAGCGGGAGGTCCCTCCTCGGCGAGCAGTACTTC
CDR3: CASSFGTSGRSLLGEQYF
J: TRBJ2-7
size: few
D: TRBD2
V: TRBV12-3/TRBV12-4
length: 18

DNA: TGTGCCAGCAGCCCCAGTGGGACAACGAACACCGGGGAGCTGTTTTTT
CDR3: CASSPSGTTNTGELFF
J: TRBJ2-2
size: many
D: NA
V: TRBV7-8
length: 16

DNA: TGTGCCAGCAATCCAGCCGGGGCTAGAGGGGAGACCCAGTACTTC
CDR3: CASNPAGARGETQYF
J: TRBJ2-5
size: many
D: NA
V: TRBV7-2
length: 15

DNA: TGTGCCAGCACGGAGGATATGAACACTGAAGCTTTCTTT
CDR3: CASTEDMNTEAFF
J: TRBJ1-1
size: many
D: NA
V: TRBV12-3/TRBV12-4
length: 13

DNA: TGTGCCAGCAGCGCCCTGGACCGGACACCCTTCTACGAGCAGTACTTC
CDR3: CASSALDRTPFYEQYF
J: TRBJ2-7
size: many
D: NA
V: TRBV7-2
length: 16

DNA: TGTGCCAGCAGTGATCGTCAGAATAATTCACCCCTCCACTTT
CDR3: CASSDRQNNSPLHF
J: TRBJ1-6
size: many
D: NA
V: TRBV6-1
length: 14

DNA: TGTGCCAGCAGCGGGGGGGGGTGGAGCAATCAGCCCCAGCATTTT
CDR3: CASSGGGWSNQPQHF
J: TRBJ1-5
size: NA
D: NA
V: TRBV9
length: 15

DNA: TGTGCCAGCATCAAGGGGACGGTGAACACTGAAGCTTTCTTT
CDR3: CASIKGTVNTEAFF
J: TRBJ1-1
size: NA
D: NA
V: TRBV28
length: 14

DNA: TGTGCCAGCAGTCAGTCGGGATCTCAGCCCCAGCATTTT
CDR3: CASSQSGSQPQHF
J: TRBJ1-5
size: many
D: NA
V: TRBV6-2/TRBV6-3
length: 13

DNA: TGCGCCAGCAGCTTGAGTAGTCGGGGGGCCGGGGAGCTGTTTTTT
CDR3: CASSLSSRGAGELFF
J: TRBJ2-2
size: many
D: TRBD2
V: TRBV5-1
length: 15

DNA: TGTGCCAGCAGCTTAGGCGAGGGCTTATCCTACGAGCAGTACTTC
CDR3: CASSLGEGLSYEQYF
J: TRBJ2-7
size: NA
D: NA
V: TRBV7-2
length: 15

DNA: TGTGCCAGCAGCCTATCACACGAGCAGTACTTC
CDR3: CASSLSHEQYF
J: TRBJ2-7
size: many
D: NA
V: TRBV7-9
length: 11

DNA: TGTGCCAGCAGTACGTCCGGGACAGACGTTAACTATGGCTACACCTTC
CDR3: CASSTSGTDVNYGYTF
J: TRBJ1-2
size: NA
D: TRBD1
V: TRBV27
length: 16

DNA: TGTGCCAGCAGCCTCACGGTGCGGGAATCCTACGAGCAGTACTTC
CDR3: CASSLTVRESYEQYF
J: TRBJ2-7
size: NA
D: NA
V: TRBV7-2
length: 15

DNA: TGCAGTGCTAGAGAGGCCAGCGGGCTCTACGAGCAGTACTTC
CDR3: CSAREASGLYEQYF
J: TRBJ2-7
size: many
D: NA
V: TRBV20-1
length: 14

DNA: TGCAGTGCTAGTCGGACAGGGGTCTTCCAAGAGACCCAGTACTTC
CDR3: CSASRTGVFQETQYF
J: TRBJ2-5
size: few
D: TRBD1
V: TRBV20-1
length: 15